This T cell receptor beta chain stems from a study of shared clonotypes between healthy human individuals. The wider study: The cohort had a couple of women and a few men, ages 18 to 49. CD4 naive cells filled three plates per donor, CD4 memory three, CD8 naive two and CD8 memory one.

Authors' methods: ImmunoSEQ junction-only sequences lacked quality scores, so their filtering differed. The table came from immunoSEQ multiplex PCR; TCRdb's copy has only in-frame clones and leaves some out. D and trimming were read from the DNA, whereas the V and J calls and clone size are those reported in that table. The top ten hold around 0.13% of the sample, which has some 2,100,000 clones, around 95% seen once. Worth noting for this clone: Antigen specificity is unknown.

CDR3 length: 12 amino acids. Per the germline V gene, CDR1 is GTSNPN and CDR2 is SVGIG (reference sequence). V was clipped by 4 bases and J by 5 bases, with 10 bases between them. General study points: Despite large depth, sorted-subset datasets appeared incompletely sequenced.

The sample taken for sequencing was naive CD4+ T cells sorted from blood. Subset specified: CD45RA+ positively selected. The chain has TRBV30 and TRBJ2-3; tentatively, D is TRBD1 (6 bases). The sequence derives from a young man in good health. CDR3 coding DNA: TGTGCCTGGACAGGGGCCAAAGATACGCAGTATTTT. Encoded protein: CAWTGAKDTQYF.